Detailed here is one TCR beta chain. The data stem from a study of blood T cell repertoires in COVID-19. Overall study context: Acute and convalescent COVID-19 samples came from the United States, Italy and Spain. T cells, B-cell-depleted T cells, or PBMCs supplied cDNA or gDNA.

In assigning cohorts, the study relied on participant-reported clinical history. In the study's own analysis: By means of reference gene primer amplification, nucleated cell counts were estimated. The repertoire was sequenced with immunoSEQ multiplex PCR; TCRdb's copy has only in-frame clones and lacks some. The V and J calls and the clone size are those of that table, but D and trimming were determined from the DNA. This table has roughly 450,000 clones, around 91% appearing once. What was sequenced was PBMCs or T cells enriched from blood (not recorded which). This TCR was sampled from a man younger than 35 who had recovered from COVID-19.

The CDR3 nucleotides are TGTGCCAGCAGTGAAGGGCCCCTTTTTGGCTACACCTTC. Residues: CASSEGPLFGYTF. V usage is TRBV6-1 and J usage is TRBJ1-2; D not certain. Germline CDR1 reads MNHNS; CDR2 reads SASEGT. The CDR3 consists of 13 residues. V gave up 1 base and J gave up 7 bases, with 10 bases separating them.